The 19 T cell receptor beta chains below were found in one sample sequenced in a study of T cell responses to AZD1222 COVID-19 vaccine (dated by TCRdb to 2020 to 2022). Taken with the paper, the label for time point translates to: baseline before first vaccination. The library was made by the immunoSEQ multiplex PCR assay. TCRdb mirrors the immuneACCESS table, restricted to in-frame sequences. Some clones are absent from its copies; in checked studies, under half trace to an unresolved V gene, and the reason for the others is unknown. For this sample there are about 100,000 clones; around nine tenths appear just once. The ten largest clones add up to under 3.5% of the sample. Sequences were derived from peripheral blood, sampled on day 0 of AZD1222 vaccination. These receptors were collected from an adult in good health.

CDR3 nucleotide sequence: TGCGCCAGCAGCCTGGGAGGCATGAACACTGAAGCTTTCTTT. Translation gives CASSLGGMNTEAFF. V is TRBV5-1 and J is TRBJ1-1; D is undetermined. The CDR3 runs to 14 residues. Trimming took 4 bases from V and 0 from J, leaving 10 bases between them. CDR1 and CDR2 from the germline V gene are SGHRS and YFSETQ.

The gene calls are TRBV2 and TRBJ2-5; weak D call: TRBD2 (6 bases). Germline CDR1 and CDR2: SNHLY and FYNNEI. Trimming stripped 5 bases from V and 2 bases from J, with 12 bases between. The CDR3 is made up of 14 amino acids. DNA for the CDR3: TGTGCCAGCAGTTCTAGCGTCCCACAAGAGACCCAGTACTTC. Translation gives CASSSSVPQETQYF.

V and J are TRBV14 and TRBJ1-6; D is ambiguous. Germline loops: CDR1 SGHDN, CDR2 FVKESK. V gave up 4 bases and J gave up 10 bases, with 11 bases separating them. This CDR3 spans 13 amino acids. Here the CDR3 reads CASSRTNPSPLHF. The CDR3 DNA is TGTGCCAGCAGCCGGACCAACCCCTCACCCCTCCACTTT.

The chain employs TRBV9 and TRBJ2-1, with TRBD2 matching over 10 bases. The CDR3 sequence is 16 residues long. The ends lost 0 bases at V and 9 bases at J; junction bases unmatched: 9. Looked up from germline, CDR1 is SGDLS and CDR2 is YYNGEE. The CDR3 nucleotides read TGTGCCAGCAGCGTAGGACCTAGCGGGAGTAGCGGTGAGCAGTTCTTC. It translates to CASSVGPSGSSGEQFF. The whole variable domain, remainder taken from reference TRBV9 and TRBJ2-1, is DSGVTQTPKHLITATGQRVTLRCSPRSGDLSVYWYQQSLDQGLQFLIQYYNGEERAKGNILERFSAQQFPDLHSELNLSSLELGDSALYFCASSVGPSGSSGEQFFGPGTRLTVL.

V and J are TRBV27 and TRBJ2-2; D could derive from TRBD1 or TRBD2 (5 bases each). V lost 8 bases to trimming and J lost 3 bases, with 28 bases between them. CDR3 length equals 19 residues. The germline CDR1 and CDR2 sequences are MNHEY and SMNVEV (reference sequence). The DNA of the CDR3 is TGTGCCAGCGATTTGGATCGGGGCGGACCGGTGCTTGACACCGGGGAGCTGTTTTTT. Its protein is CASDLDRGGPVLDTGELFF.

This chain joins TRBV9 and TRBJ1-1; D uncertain. Germline CDR1 reads SGDLS; CDR2 reads YYNGEE. V was shortened by 0 bases and J by 5 bases, with 11 bases between the two germline ends. This CDR3 has 14 amino acids. The CDR3 region has the DNA TGTGCCAGCAGCGTAGGGAGGACGAGGACTGAAGCTTTCTTT. Protein: CASSVGRTRTEAFF.

In this sample, this clone turned up a few times. V usage is TRBV18 and J usage is TRBJ1-1; D ambiguous. The V gene's germline CDR1 is KGHSH and CDR2 LQKENI. The V end lost 6 bases, the J end lost 2 bases, and 16 bases lay between the germline ends. This CDR3 spans 15 amino acids. CDR3 loop: CASSPSWTFNTEAFF. The CDR3 region has the DNA TGTGCCAGCTCCCCGAGTTGGACCTTTAACACTGAAGCTTTCTTT. The variable domain in full, with the rest retrieved from reference TRBV18 and TRBJ1-1, is NAGVMQNPRHLVRRRGQEARLRCSPMKGHSHVYWYRQLPEEGLKFMVYLQKENIIDESGMPKERFSAEFPKEGPSILRIQQVVRGDSAAYFCASSPSWTFNTEAFFGQGTRLTVV.

This chain uses TRBV5-5 with TRBJ1-5, with 8 bases lining up with TRBD1. The CDR3 has 19 amino acids. V was pared by 0 bases and J by 1 base, with 12 bases of the junction left unmatched. Germline-derived CDR1 and CDR2 are SGHKS and YYEKEE (reference sequence). CDR3 DNA sequence: TGTGCCAGCAGCTTGGGGACAGGGTCCGGTCTGGGAAGCAATCAGCCCCAGCATTTT. Encoded protein: CASSLGTGSGLGSNQPQHF.

The sample holds a few counts of this clone. The genes are TRBV6-2 or TRBV6-3 and TRBJ1-2; TRBD1 aligns across 7 bases. J was trimmed by 8 bases and V by 2 bases; bases with no gene match: 8. The CDR3 has 14 amino acids. CDR1 is MNHEY and CDR2 is SVGEGT in the germline V gene. CDR3 in DNA: TGTGCCAGCAGTTACAAGGGCGCAGGGGGAGGCTACACCTTC. It codes for CASSYKGAGGGYTF.

V gene TRBV18 combines with J gene TRBJ2-1, with a tentative D call TRBD1 (5 bases). V lost 0 bases to trimming and J lost 5 bases, with 8 bases between them. This CDR3 has 14 residues. Per germline, CDR1 KGHSH and CDR2 LQKENI. For the CDR3, the DNA is TGTGCCAGCTCACCACCGGTGGGGCACAATGAGCAGTTCTTC. Its translation is CASSPPVGHNEQFF.

The chain carries TRBV7-9 and TRBJ2-1, with D tentatively TRBD2 (6 bases). The CDR3 length is 14 residues. Germline values: CDR1 SEHNR, CDR2 FQNEAQ (reference sequence). V was pared by 5 bases and J by 2 bases, with 10 bases between. This CDR3 is CASSNRETYNEQFF. The CDR3 DNA reads TGTGCCAGCAGCAACCGGGAGACCTACAATGAGCAGTTCTTC.

The V call is TRBV28, the J call TRBJ2-3; D call uncertain. V lost 5 bases, J lost 1 base, and 10 bases lay in between. The CDR3 sequence is 14 residues long. Germline loops: CDR1 MDHEN, CDR2 SYDVKM. CDR3 residues: CASSKEWRTDTQYF. CDR3 nucleotide sequence: TGTGCCAGCAGTAAGGAGTGGCGCACAGATACGCAGTATTTT.

The chain combines TRBV24-1 with TRBJ1-5; D remains ambiguous. The CDR3 consists of 13 residues. Germline values: CDR1 KGHDR, CDR2 SFDVKD. Between the trimmed V and J ends, which lost 4 bases and 9 bases, there was a span of 12 bases. CDR3 bases: TGTGCCACCAGTGAAACGTCGTGGGGGCCCCAGCATTTT. It is translated as CATSETSWGPQHF.

This clone is a singleton in its sample. V and J are TRBV2 and TRBJ2-2, with TRBD1 as a possible D gene (6 bases). Trimming removed 3 bases at V and 6 bases at J, with 11 bases between. Germline V gives CDR1 SNHLY, CDR2 FYNNEI. The CDR3 is 14 amino acids. The CDR3 region is CASSEGPGAGELFF. CDR3 bases: TGTGCCAGCAGTGAGGGTCCAGGGGCCGGGGAGCTGTTTTTT.

This clone was detected a few times. The V call is TRBV14, the J call TRBJ2-7; 8 bases match TRBD1. The CDR3 contains 13 residues. Germline assignment: CDR1 SGHDN and CDR2 FVKESK. The trim removed 4 bases at V and 5 bases at J, leaving 4 bases unmatched. The CDR3 sequence is CASSLQGANEQYF. Written as DNA, the CDR3 is TGTGCCAGCAGCCTCCAGGGGGCGAACGAGCAGTACTTC.

The chain joins TRBV5-6 to TRBJ2-1; D not certain. The CDR3 loop spans 12 amino acids. Trimming removed 4 bases at V and 5 bases at J, with 7 bases between. Germline V lookup: CDR1 SGHDT, CDR2 YYEEEE. CDR3 protein: CASSLGDNEQFF. For the CDR3, the DNA is TGTGCCAGCAGCCTCGGCGACAATGAGCAGTTCTTC.

CDR3 residues: CASSLNPVTTGELFF. The DNA for the CDR3 is TGTGCCAGCAGCTTAAACCCGGTGACCACCGGGGAGCTGTTTTTT. This chain connects TRBV11-1 to TRBJ2-2; D remains unclear. CDR3 length equals 15 residues. V shed 2 bases and J shed 4 bases, with 11 bases lying between them. CDR1 SGHAT and CDR2 FQDESV come from the germline V gene (reference sequence).

The chain recombines TRBV7-2 with TRBJ1-5; 7 bases fit TRBD1. J lost 0 bases, V lost 5 bases, and 4 bases had no gene match. The CDR3 runs 15 residues. The V gene's germline CDR1 is SGHTA and CDR2 FQGNSA. This CDR3 is CASSQGEYSNQPQHF. CDR3 DNA: TGTGCCAGCAGCCAGGGGGAATATAGCAATCAGCCCCAGCATTTT.

The chain employs TRBV19 and TRBJ2-2; maybe TRBD2 (5 bases). The ends were cut back, 6 bases at V and 7 bases at J, with 15 bases in the middle. Germline assignment: CDR1 LNHDA and CDR2 SQIVND (reference sequence). The CDR3 consists of 14 residues. Here the CDR3 reads CASRGAGVIGELFF. CDR3 DNA: TGTGCCAGTAGGGGAGCCGGAGTTATCGGGGAGCTGTTTTTT.